This T cell receptor (beta chain) was identified in a study of blood T cell repertoires in COVID-19 (dated by TCRdb to between 2020 and 2021). Broadly, across the study: Samples from collaborators originated in the United States, Italy and Spain and spanned both the acute and convalescent phases of COVID-19. The material from the prospective study consisted of cDNA or gDNA derived from T cells, B-cell-depleted T cells, or PBMCs. Deeply sampled blood TCRbeta repertoires from subjects exposed to, actively infected with, or recovered from COVID-19 were included in the dataset. A freely available public database, intended as a resource for researchers studying the immune response to SARS-CoV-2, is where the repertoires were released. The samples were drawn from the first 160 participants of the ongoing ImmuneRACE study and from more than 1,000 subjects provided by 6 global collaborators. A de-identified subject ID, COVID-19 status, age in years and sex were almost always included in the sample metadata. Where available, HLA class I and class II types were taken from metadata supplied by the sample provider and were not determined by assay-based typing. Findings and caveats that apply to the study as a whole: The quantity of clinical and demographic metadata differed by source and by participant and was supplied without curation.

As encoded in the germline V gene, CDR1 is SGHAT while CDR2 is FQNNGV. The CDR3 spans 14 residues, from the cysteine through the phenylalanine. Kept here is only the CDR3 DNA, which spans 42 bases and is read in frame from base 1. Ends trimmed: V by 4 bases, J by 5 bases; bases unmatched to a gene: 7. As to this clone: The clone's antigen remains unknown. Base qualities were left out, and no much larger clone turns up one base away.

TCRbeta CDR3 regions were amplified from genomic DNA using the immunoSEQ Assay, a bias-controlled multiplex PCR. In the authors' own workflow: Nucleated cell counts per sample were estimated from amplification of reference gene primers within the assay. Sequence reads were collapsed and filtered to measure the absolute abundance of every unique TCRbeta CDR3 rearrangement. For each sample, productive Simpson clonality was calculated by taking the square root of Simpson's diversity index across productive rearrangements. TCRdb carries this immuneACCESS record with in-frame sequences only. Its versions omit some clonotypes, under half of them owing to an unresolved V gene in the studies checked, with the rest unexplained. That table furnishes V, J and clone size, whereas the DNA furnished D and trimming. This sample comprises 65,000 to 90,000 clones, 90% to 95% of them detected only once. The ten most abundant clones make up roughly 5.8% of the sample.

Each collaborating institution followed its own protocols to collect whole blood in K2EDTA tubes. For TCRbeta analysis, collaborators shipped samples as frozen whole blood, isolated PBMCs, or DNA extracted from either of those sample types. This receptor chain uses TRBV11-2 and TRBJ2-5, and 7 junction bases match TRBD2. Sequenced: peripheral blood. This receptor was identified in a human donor in a cohort sampled during active COVID-19. The sequenced DNA: TGTGCCAGCAGCTCGATAATAGCGGGTGAGACCCAGTACTTC. Protein translation: CASSSIIAGETQYF.